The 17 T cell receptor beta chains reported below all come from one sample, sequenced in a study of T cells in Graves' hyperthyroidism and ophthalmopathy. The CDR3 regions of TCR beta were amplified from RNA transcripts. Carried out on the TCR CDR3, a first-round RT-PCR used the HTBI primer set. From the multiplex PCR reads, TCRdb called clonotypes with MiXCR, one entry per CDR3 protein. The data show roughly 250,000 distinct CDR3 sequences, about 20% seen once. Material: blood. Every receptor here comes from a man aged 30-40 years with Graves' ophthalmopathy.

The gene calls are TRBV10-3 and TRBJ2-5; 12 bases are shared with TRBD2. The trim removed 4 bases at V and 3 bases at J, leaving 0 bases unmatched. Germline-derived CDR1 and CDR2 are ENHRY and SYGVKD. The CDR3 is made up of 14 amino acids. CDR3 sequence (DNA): TGTGCCATCAGTGGGACTAGCGGGAAAGAGACCCAGTACTTC. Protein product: CAISGTSGKETQYF.

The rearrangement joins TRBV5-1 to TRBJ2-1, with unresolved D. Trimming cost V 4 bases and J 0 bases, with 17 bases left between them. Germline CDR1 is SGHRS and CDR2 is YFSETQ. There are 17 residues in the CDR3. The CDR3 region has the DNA TGCGCCAGCAGCGATCCGGCGCGCCCCAACTCCTACAATGAGCAGTTCTTC. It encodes CASSDPARPNSYNEQFF. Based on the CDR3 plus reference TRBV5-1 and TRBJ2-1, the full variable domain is KAGVTQTPRYLIKTRGQQVTLSCSPISGHRSVSWYQQTPGQGLQFLFEYFSETQRNKGNFPGRFSGRQFSNSRSEMNVSTLELGDSALYLCASSDPARPNSYNEQFFGPGTRLTVL.

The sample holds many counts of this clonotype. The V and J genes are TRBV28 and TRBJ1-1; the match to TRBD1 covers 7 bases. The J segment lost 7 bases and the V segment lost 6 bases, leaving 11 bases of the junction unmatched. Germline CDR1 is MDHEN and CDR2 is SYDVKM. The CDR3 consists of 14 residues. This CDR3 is CASRPPYRGGEAFF. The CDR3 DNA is TGTGCCAGCAGGCCACCTTACAGGGGAGGTGAAGCTTTCTTT.

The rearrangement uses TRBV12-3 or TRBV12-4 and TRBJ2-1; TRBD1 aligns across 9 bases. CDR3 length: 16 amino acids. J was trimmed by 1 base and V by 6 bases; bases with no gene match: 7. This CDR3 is CASRLAGTGSYNEQFF. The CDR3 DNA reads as TGTGCCAGCAGATTGGCCGGGACAGGGTCCTACAATGAGCAGTTCTTC.

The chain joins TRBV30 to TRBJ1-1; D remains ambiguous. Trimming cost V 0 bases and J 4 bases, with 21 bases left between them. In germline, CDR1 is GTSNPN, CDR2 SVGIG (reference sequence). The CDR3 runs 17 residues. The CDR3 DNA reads TGTGCCTGGAGTGTACCGAATACTGGGGTGTTGAGCACTGAAGCTTTCTTT. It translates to CAWSVPNTGVLSTEAFF. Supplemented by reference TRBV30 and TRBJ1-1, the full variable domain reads SQTIHQWPATLVQPVGSPLSLECTVEGTSNPNLYWYRQAAGRGLQLLFYSVGIGQISSEVPQNLSASRPQDRQFILSSKKLLLSDSGFYLCAWSVPNTGVLSTEAFFGQGTRLTVV.

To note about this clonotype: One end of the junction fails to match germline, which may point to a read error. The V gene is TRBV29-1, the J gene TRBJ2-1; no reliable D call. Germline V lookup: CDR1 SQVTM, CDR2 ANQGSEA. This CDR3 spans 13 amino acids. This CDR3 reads CSAPTGAYNERFF. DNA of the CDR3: TGCAGCGCTCCCACGGGTGCCTACAATGAGCGGTTCTTC.

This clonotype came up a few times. For the CDR3, the DNA is TGCAGTGCTAGAGATCAGAGCGGGAGTAATGAGCAGTTCTTC. Encoded protein: CSARDQSGSNEQFF. V gene TRBV20-1 combines with J gene TRBJ2-1, with 8 bases aligning to TRBD2. The CDR3 is 14 residues long. In germline, CDR1 is DFQATT, CDR2 SNEGSKA (reference sequence). The V gene end was trimmed by 0 bases and the J gene end by 7 bases; junction bases not matched to a gene: 5.

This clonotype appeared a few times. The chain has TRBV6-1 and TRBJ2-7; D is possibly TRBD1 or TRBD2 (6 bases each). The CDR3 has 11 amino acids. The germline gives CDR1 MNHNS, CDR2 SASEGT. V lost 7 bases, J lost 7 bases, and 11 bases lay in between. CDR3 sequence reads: CASTLGGEQYF. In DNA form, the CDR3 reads TGTGCCAGCACCCTAGGGGGGGAGCAGTACTTC.

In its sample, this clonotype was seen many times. Here the CDR3 DNA reads TGTGCCAGCAGTGAAATGGGACAGGGTAGGGGCGAGCAGTACTTC. Amino acids: CASSEMGQGRGEQYF. V usage is TRBV2 and J usage is TRBJ2-7; 9 nucleotides align to TRBD1. Germline loops: CDR1 SNHLY, CDR2 FYNNEI. The trim removed 2 bases at V and 6 bases at J, leaving 8 bases unmatched. CDR3 length: 15 residues.

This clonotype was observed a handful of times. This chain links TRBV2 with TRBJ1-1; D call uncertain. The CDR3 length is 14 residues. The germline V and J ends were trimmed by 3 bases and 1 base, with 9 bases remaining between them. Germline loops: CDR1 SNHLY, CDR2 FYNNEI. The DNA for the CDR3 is TGTGCCAGCAGTGATCTCCCTACGAACACTGAAGCTTTCTTT. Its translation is CASSDLPTNTEAFF.

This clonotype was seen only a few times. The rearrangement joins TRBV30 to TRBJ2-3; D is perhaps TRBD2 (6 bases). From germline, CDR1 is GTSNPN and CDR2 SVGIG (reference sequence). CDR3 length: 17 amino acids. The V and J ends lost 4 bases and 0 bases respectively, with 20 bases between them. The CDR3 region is CAWTFPGLASSTDTQYF. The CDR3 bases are TGTGCCTGGACTTTTCCGGGGCTAGCGTCTAGCACAGATACGCAGTATTTT.

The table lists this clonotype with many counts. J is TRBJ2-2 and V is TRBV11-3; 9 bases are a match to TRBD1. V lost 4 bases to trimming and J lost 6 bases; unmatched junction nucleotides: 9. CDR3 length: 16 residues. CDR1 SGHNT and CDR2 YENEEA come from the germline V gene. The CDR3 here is CASSYGWTGAPGELFF. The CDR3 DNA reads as TGTGCCAGCAGCTACGGGTGGACAGGGGCTCCCGGGGAGCTGTTTTTT.

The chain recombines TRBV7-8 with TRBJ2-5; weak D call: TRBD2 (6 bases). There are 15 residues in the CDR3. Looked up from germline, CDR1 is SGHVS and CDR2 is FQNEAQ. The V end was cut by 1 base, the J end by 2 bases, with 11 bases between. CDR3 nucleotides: TGTGCCAGCAGCTTAGTAGGCGGGACTCAAGAGACCCAGTACTTC. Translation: CASSLVGGTQETQYF.

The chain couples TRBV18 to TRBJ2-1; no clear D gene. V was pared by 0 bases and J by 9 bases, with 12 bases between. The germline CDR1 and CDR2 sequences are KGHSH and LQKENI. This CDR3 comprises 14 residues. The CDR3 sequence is CASSPPSWVGEQFF. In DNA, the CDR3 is TGTGCCAGCTCACCACCGTCTTGGGTCGGTGAGCAGTTCTTC.

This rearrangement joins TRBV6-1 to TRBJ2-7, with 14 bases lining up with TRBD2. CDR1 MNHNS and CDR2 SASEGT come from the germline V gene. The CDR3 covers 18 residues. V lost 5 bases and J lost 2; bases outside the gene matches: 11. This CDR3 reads CASSPLTSGRVRTYEQYF. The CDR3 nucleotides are TGTGCCAGCAGTCCCTTGACTAGCGGGAGGGTCAGGACCTACGAGCAGTACTTC.

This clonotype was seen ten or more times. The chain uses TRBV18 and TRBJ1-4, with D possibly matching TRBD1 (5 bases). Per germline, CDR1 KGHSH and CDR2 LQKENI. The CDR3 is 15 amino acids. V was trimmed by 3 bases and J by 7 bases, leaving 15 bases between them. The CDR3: CASSPRGDPGEKLFF. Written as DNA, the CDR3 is TGTGCCAGCTCACCGAGGGGTGATCCCGGTGAAAAACTGTTTTTT.

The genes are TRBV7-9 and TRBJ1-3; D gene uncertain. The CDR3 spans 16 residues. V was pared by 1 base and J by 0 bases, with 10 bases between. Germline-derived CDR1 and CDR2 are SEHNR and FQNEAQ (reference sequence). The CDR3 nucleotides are TGTGCCAGCAGCTTAGGTCCGGCCGACTCTGGAAACACCATATATTTT. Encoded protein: CASSLGPADSGNTIYF.